These T cell receptor beta chains were read from a single sample in a study of post-analysis software for immune sequencing data. TCRdb itself ran the PCR reads through MiXCR, one entry per CDR3 protein. Among about 820,000 distinct CDR3 sequences, about 50% were seen once, and the ten largest hold approximately 4.5%. The sequenced sample was blood. These receptors originate from a girl between 10 and 17 years old with multiple sclerosis. CDR3s include the opening cysteine and the closing phenylalanine or tryptophan. Fields, in order: J gene, D gene, clone size, V gene, CDR3 protein, CDR3 DNA. D genes are given only for firm matches. A row's size may be missing; if present it is once, few, many or a size class.

J: TRBJ2-5; D: .; size: few; V: TRBV5-6; CDR3: CASSFPQAETQYF; DNA: TGTGCCAGCAGCTTCCCACAGGCAGAGACCCAGTACTTC
J: TRBJ2-7; D: TRBD2; size: .; V: TRBV6-6; CDR3: CASRRGAFGMYEQYF; DNA: TGTGCCAGCAGGCGGGGGGCGTTCGGGATGTACGAGCAGTACTTC
J: TRBJ2-5; D: .; size: .; V: TRBV24-1; CDR3: CATSDRRQGETQYF; DNA: TGTGCCACCAGTGACCGCCGGCAGGGAGAGACCCAGTACTTC
J: TRBJ2-7; D: TRBD1; size: few; V: TRBV29-1; CDR3: CSVGDSAFYEQYF; DNA: TGCAGCGTGGGGGACAGCGCATTCTACGAGCAGTACTTC
J: TRBJ1-1; D: .; size: .; V: TRBV20-1; CDR3: CSARDAYPGRLGNTEAFF; DNA: TGCAGTGCTAGAGATGCTTACCCGGGGCGCCTCGGGAACACTGAAGCTTTCTTT
J: TRBJ1-5; D: .; size: few; V: TRBV4-2; CDR3: CASSQLSNQPQHF; DNA: TGTGCCAGCAGCCAGTTAAGCAATCAGCCCCAGCATTTT
J: TRBJ2-5; D: .; size: .; V: TRBV30; CDR3: CAWSSGQETQYF; DNA: TGTGCCTGGAGTAGCGGGCAAGAGACCCAGTACTTC
J: TRBJ2-4; D: TRBD2; size: .; V: TRBV12-5; CDR3: CASAPGLAGITTEQYF; DNA: TGTGCTAGTGCCCCGGGGCTAGCGGGAATTACGACTGAGCAGTACTTC
J: TRBJ2-3; D: .; size: .; V: TRBV7-6; CDR3: CASSQGHLELTDTQYF; DNA: TGTGCCAGCAGCCAGGGACACCTGGAACTCACAGATACGCAGTATTTT
J: TRBJ2-3; D: .; size: few; V: TRBV20-1; CDR3: CSARSPFEGDTQYF; DNA: TGCAGTGCCCGGTCCCCGTTCGAAGGAGATACGCAGTATTTT
J: TRBJ1-1; D: TRBD1; size: .; V: TRBV12-3/TRBV12-4; CDR3: CASSLRVSAGGNTEAFF; DNA: TGTGCCAGCAGTTTAAGAGTGTCGGCAGGGGGGAACACTGAAGCTTTCTTT
J: TRBJ2-7; D: TRBD1; size: .; V: TRBV29-1; CDR3: CSVVRQGTYEQYF; DNA: TGCAGCGTTGTGAGACAGGGAACCTACGAGCAGTACTTC
J: TRBJ2-5; D: .; size: .; V: TRBV29-1; CDR3: CSVEDRVFQETQYF; DNA: TGCAGCGTTGAAGATAGGGTGTTCCAAGAGACCCAGTACTTC
J: TRBJ2-5; D: TRBD1; size: .; V: TRBV6-2/TRBV6-3; CDR3: CAIRTGGETQYF; DNA: TGTGCCATCAGGACAGGCGGAGAGACCCAGTACTTC
J: TRBJ2-1; D: .; size: .; V: TRBV20-1; CDR3: CSARLSSGTSYNEQFF; DNA: TGCAGTGCTAGACTATCTTCAGGGACCTCCTACAATGAGCAGTTCTTC
J: TRBJ2-7; D: .; size: few; V: TRBV15; CDR3: CATSGRGSYEQYF; DNA: TGTGCCACCAGCGGTCGGGGCTCCTACGAGCAGTACTTC
J: TRBJ2-1; D: TRBD2; size: .; V: TRBV5-1; CDR3: CASSALQGLAGRNEQFF; DNA: TGCGCCAGCAGCGCCTTACAAGGGCTAGCGGGAAGGAATGAGCAGTTCTTC
J: TRBJ2-7; D: TRBD1; size: .; V: TRBV5-1; CDR3: CASSFEFPRAGGASSYEQYF; DNA: TGCGCCAGCAGCTTTGAATTTCCCCGGGCAGGGGGCGCGAGCTCCTACGAGCAGTACTTC
J: TRBJ2-7; D: .; size: few; V: TRBV7-2; CDR3: CASSLVALGGGLSYEQYF; DNA: TGTGCCAGCAGCTTAGTAGCCCTTGGGGGAGGACTCTCCTACGAGCAGTACTTC
J: TRBJ2-7; D: .; size: .; V: TRBV9; CDR3: CASSVGTAPSYEQYF; DNA: TGTGCCAGCAGCGTGGGGACGGCGCCCTCCTACGAGCAGTACTTC
J: TRBJ2-7; D: TRBD2; size: .; V: TRBV10-3; CDR3: CAIRGLAQEQYF; DNA: TGTGCCATCAGGGGACTAGCGCAAGAGCAGTACTTC
J: TRBJ2-5; D: TRBD2; size: .; V: TRBV27; CDR3: CASSVLTSGPSPVETQYF; DNA: TGTGCCAGCAGTGTCCTAACTAGCGGCCCTTCCCCCGTGGAGACCCAGTACTTC
J: TRBJ1-1; D: .; size: .; V: TRBV25-1; CDR3: CASTLSSWGNTEAFF; DNA: TGTGCCAGCACTCTATCCTCGTGGGGGAACACTGAAGCTTTCTTT
J: TRBJ2-3; D: .; size: .; V: TRBV24-1; CDR3: CATSDYKSDTQYF; DNA: TGTGCCACCAGTGATTATAAGTCAGATACGCAGTATTTT
J: TRBJ2-7; D: TRBD2; size: .; V: TRBV7-2; CDR3: CASSLEGTSGTYEQYF; DNA: TGTGCCAGCAGCTTAGAGGGGACTAGCGGCACCTACGAGCAGTACTTC
J: TRBJ2-5; D: TRBD2; size: few; V: TRBV5-4; CDR3: CASSMRGSQETQYF; DNA: TGTGCCAGCAGTATGCGGGGGAGCCAAGAGACCCAGTACTTC
J: TRBJ2-7; D: .; size: .; V: TRBV29-1; CDR3: CSVVGGPHEQYF; DNA: TGCAGCGTTGTTGGCGGCCCCCACGAGCAGTACTTC
J: TRBJ2-5; D: .; size: few; V: TRBV10-3; CDR3: CAIRRGWGETQYF; DNA: TGTGCCATCAGGCGCGGTTGGGGAGAGACCCAGTACTTC
J: TRBJ1-2; D: .; size: .; V: TRBV20-1; CDR3: CSARDLGGSYNYGYTF; DNA: TGCAGTGCTAGAGATCTAGGGGGTTCCTATAACTATGGCTACACCTTC
J: TRBJ2-1; D: TRBD2; size: .; V: TRBV6-1; CDR3: CASSAVAGGTYNEQFF; DNA: TGTGCCAGCAGTGCCGTAGCGGGAGGCACCTACAATGAGCAGTTCTTC
J: TRBJ1-1; D: .; size: .; V: TRBV20-1; CDR3: CSAIRRGGPTEAFF; DNA: TGCAGTGCTATTCGGCGAGGGGGGCCCACTGAAGCTTTCTTT
J: TRBJ2-1; D: TRBD2; size: .; V: TRBV5-1; CDR3: CASSSQSAGGSYNEQFF; DNA: TGCGCCAGCAGCTCCCAGAGCGCGGGGGGCTCCTACAATGAGCAGTTCTTC
J: TRBJ1-2; D: .; size: few; V: TRBV15; CDR3: CATSRDKGRNGYTF; DNA: TGTGCCACCAGCAGAGATAAGGGGAGGAATGGCTACACCTTC
J: TRBJ2-1; D: TRBD2; size: .; V: TRBV7-9; CDR3: CASSYSPGLGGNEQFF; DNA: TGTGCCAGCAGTTACTCTCCGGGACTAGGGGGCAATGAGCAGTTCTTC
J: TRBJ2-7; D: .; size: few; V: TRBV6-1; CDR3: CASSSTRDEQYF; DNA: TGTGCCAGCTCATCCACCCGCGACGAGCAGTACTTC
J: TRBJ2-5; D: .; size: few; V: TRBV27; CDR3: CASSPWTDQETQYF; DNA: TGTGCCAGCAGTCCCTGGACAGACCAAGAGACCCAGTACTTC
J: TRBJ2-7; D: TRBD1; size: .; V: TRBV7-9; CDR3: CASSFTGGAGSREQYF; DNA: TGTGCCAGCAGCTTCACAGGGGGCGCGGGTTCGCGCGAGCAGTACTTC
J: TRBJ2-7; D: TRBD2; size: .; V: TRBV12-3/TRBV12-4; CDR3: CASSSRTSGIRVGYEQYF; DNA: TGTGCCAGCAGTTCTAGGACTAGCGGGATCCGGGTTGGGTACGAGCAGTACTTC
J: TRBJ1-1; D: .; size: .; V: TRBV11-2; CDR3: CASNSRGNTEAFF; DNA: TGTGCCAGCAACAGCCGGGGTAACACTGAAGCTTTCTTT
J: TRBJ2-1; D: .; size: .; V: TRBV12-3/TRBV12-4; CDR3: CASSLKIGRGEQFF; DNA: TGTGCCAGCAGTCTAAAAATCGGACGAGGTGAGCAGTTCTTC
J: TRBJ1-6; D: .; size: .; V: TRBV5-6; CDR3: CASSRVGDNYSPLHF; DNA: TGTGCCAGCAGCCGAGTGGGGGACAATTATTCACCCCTCCACTTT
J: TRBJ2-1; D: .; size: .; V: TRBV5-1; CDR3: CASSRNRGLGEDEQFF; DNA: TGCGCCAGCAGCCGGAACAGGGGTCTGGGGGAGGATGAGCAGTTCTTC